Below, 11 T cell receptor beta chains from the same sample are listed, as sequenced in a study of cytomegalovirus exposure and HLA in healthy donors. The PCR used 60 Vbeta and 13 Jbeta primers. Measured with immunoSEQ multiplex PCR; TCRdb has only the in-frame clones, and not every one. The sample yields about 130,000 clones, 80% seen once. The source material was PBMCs. The receptors originated from a young man in good health and CMV-seronegative.

The rearrangement uses TRBV27 and TRBJ2-1; 13 positions match TRBD2. The CDR3 loop spans 17 amino acids. Germline V CDR1 and CDR2: MNHEY, SMNVEV (reference sequence). The V gene end was trimmed by 5 bases and the J gene end by 8 bases; junction bases not matched to a gene: 12. The CDR3 region has the DNA TGTGCCAGCAGTAAATACCCGGGACTAGCGGGATACGATGAGCAGTTCTTC. As protein: CASSKYPGLAGYDEQFF.

The sample holds one count of this clone. The chain has TRBV2 and TRBJ1-3, with a tentative D call TRBD1 (5 bases). CDR3 length: 13 amino acids. Per the germline V gene, CDR1 is SNHLY and CDR2 is FYNNEI. V was pared by 10 bases and J by 3 bases, with 13 bases between. CDR3 loop: CANRDLGGNTIYF. CDR3 nucleotide sequence: TGTGCCAACCGGGACTTAGGTGGAAACACCATATATTTT.

As for this clone: It is likely a read error, because the conserved phenylalanine at the end of the CDR3 is missing. Because the CDR3's place on the DNA is in doubt, the DNA is left out and the CDR3 is given as listed by TCRdb. The V and J genes are TRBV7-2 and TRBJ2-3; the table's D call TRBD2 went unverified against the DNA. The CDR3 has 14 residues if both end residues are counted. Germline-derived CDR1 and CDR2 are SGHTA and FQGNSA. CDR3 sequence reads: CASSLIHSGERVQV.

The rearrangement joins TRBV5-1 to TRBJ1-3; D is perhaps TRBD1 (5 bases). The CDR3 contains 16 residues. Germline V CDR1 and CDR2: SGHRS, YFSETQ. V was trimmed by 0 bases and J by 0 bases, leaving 10 bases between them. The CDR3 loop reads CASSLVGQLSGNTIYF. In nucleotides, the CDR3 is TGCGCCAGCAGCTTGGTGGGGCAGCTCTCTGGAAACACCATATATTTT.

A few counts support this clone. This chain links TRBV5-8 with TRBJ1-1, with 7 bases that match TRBD1. Trimming took 4 bases from V and 1 from J; bases not matched to a gene: 7. Germline loops: CDR1 SGHTS, CDR2 YDEGEE. The CDR3 contains 15 residues. The chain's CDR3 is CASSTRDSSNTEAFF. CDR3 sequence (DNA): TGTGCCAGCAGCACACGGGACAGTTCGAACACTGAAGCTTTCTTT.

This clone was seen more than once but under ten times. The V call is TRBV6-5, the J call TRBJ1-3; D is ambiguous. The CDR3 runs to 15 residues. CDR1 is MNHEY, CDR2 SVGAGI, per germline. The V end lost 4 bases, the J end lost 1 base, and 11 bases lay between the germline ends. DNA for the CDR3: TGTGCCAGCAGTTCCCCCGTCGGTTCTGGAAACACCATATATTTT. This translates into CASSSPVGSGNTIYF.

V gene TRBV6-5 combines with J gene TRBJ1-1; D possibly corresponds to TRBD1 (6 bases). V shed 7 bases and J shed 1 base, with 13 bases lying between them. This CDR3 comprises 14 residues. Germline loops: CDR1 MNHEY, CDR2 SVGAGI. DNA for the CDR3: TGTGCCAGCACCAAAAGAGGGGGGAACACTGAAGCTTTCTTT. Its translation is CASTKRGGNTEAFF.

The CDR3 loop reads CAWSAGTGGGGANVLTF. The DNA for the CDR3 is TGTGCCTGGAGTGCCGGGACAGGGGGAGGAGGGGCCAACGTCCTGACTTTC. This chain links TRBV30 with TRBJ2-6; 11 nucleotides line up with TRBD1. V was clipped by 1 base and J by 4 bases; unmatched bases: 6. The CDR3 consists of 17 residues. The V gene's germline CDR1 is GTSNPN and CDR2 SVGIG (reference sequence).

This clone appeared a few times. This rearrangement joins TRBV6-1 to TRBJ2-1; TRBD2 agrees at 14 bases. From germline, CDR1 is MNHNS and CDR2 SASEGT. The CDR3 is 17 amino acids. V was pared by 4 bases and J by 7 bases, with 9 bases of the junction left unmatched. The DNA for the CDR3 is TGTGCCAGCAGTGGTGAGTTGAGACTAGCGGGAGGGAATGAGCAGTTCTTC. Protein sequence: CASSGELRLAGGNEQFF.

This rearrangement joins TRBV30 to TRBJ2-3; 13 bases are a match to TRBD2. CDR1 and CDR2 (germline): GTSNPN, SVGIG (reference sequence). V trimming: 2 bases; J trimming: 2 bases; junction bases outside the gene matches: 13. The CDR3 is 19 amino acids. The CDR3 region has the DNA TGTGCCTGGAGTAGGACTAGCGGGAGTGTACATTTTCCCACAGATACGCAGTATTTT. Translation gives CAWSRTSGSVHFPTDTQYF.

The chain employs TRBV19 and TRBJ2-7; 9 nucleotides align to TRBD2. With 3 bases clipped from V and 0 bases from J, the junction kept 9 bases outside the gene matches. CDR1 LNHDA and CDR2 SQIVND come from the germline V gene (reference sequence). This CDR3 comprises 17 residues. This CDR3 reads CASSIGAGGLSSYEQYF. The CDR3 bases are TGTGCCAGTAGTATCGGAGCGGGAGGCCTGAGCTCCTACGAGCAGTACTTC. Looking up the rest from reference TRBV19 and TRBJ2-7 gives the full variable domain: DGGITQSPKYLFRKEGQNVTLSCEQNLNHDAMYWYRQDPGQGLRLIYYSQIVNDFQKGDIAEGYSVSREKKESFPLTVTSAQKNPTAFYLCASSIGAGGLSSYEQYFGPGTRLTVT.